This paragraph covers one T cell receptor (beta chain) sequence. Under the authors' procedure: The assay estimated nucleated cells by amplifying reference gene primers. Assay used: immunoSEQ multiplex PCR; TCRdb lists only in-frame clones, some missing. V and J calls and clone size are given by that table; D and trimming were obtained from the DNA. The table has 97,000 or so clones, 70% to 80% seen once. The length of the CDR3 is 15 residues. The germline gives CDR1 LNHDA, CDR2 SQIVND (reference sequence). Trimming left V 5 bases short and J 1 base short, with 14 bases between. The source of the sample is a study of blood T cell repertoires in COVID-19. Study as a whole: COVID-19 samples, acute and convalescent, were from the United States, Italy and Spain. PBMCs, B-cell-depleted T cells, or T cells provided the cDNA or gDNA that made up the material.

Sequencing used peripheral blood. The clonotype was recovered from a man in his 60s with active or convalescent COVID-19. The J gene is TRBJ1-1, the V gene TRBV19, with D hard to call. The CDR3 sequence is CASSPQSAGNTEAFF. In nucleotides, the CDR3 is TGTGCCAGTAGTCCCCAATCGGCGGGGAACACTGAAGCTTTCTTT.